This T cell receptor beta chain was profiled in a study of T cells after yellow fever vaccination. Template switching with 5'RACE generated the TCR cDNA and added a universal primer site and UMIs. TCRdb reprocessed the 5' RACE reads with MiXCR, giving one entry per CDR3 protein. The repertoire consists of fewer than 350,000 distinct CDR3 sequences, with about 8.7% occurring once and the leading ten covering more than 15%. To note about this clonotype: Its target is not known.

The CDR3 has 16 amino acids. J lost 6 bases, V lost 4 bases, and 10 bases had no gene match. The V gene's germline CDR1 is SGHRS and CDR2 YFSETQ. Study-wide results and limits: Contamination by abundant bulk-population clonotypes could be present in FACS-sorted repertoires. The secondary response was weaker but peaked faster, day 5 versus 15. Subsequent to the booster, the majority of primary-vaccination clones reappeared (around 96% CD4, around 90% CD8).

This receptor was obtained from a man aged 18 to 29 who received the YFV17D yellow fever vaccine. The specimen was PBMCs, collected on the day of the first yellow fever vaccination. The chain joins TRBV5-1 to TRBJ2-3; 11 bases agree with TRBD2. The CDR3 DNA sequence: TGCGCCAGCAGCACTGGACTAGCGGGCGCGATGGATACGCAGTATTTT. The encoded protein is CASSTGLAGAMDTQYF.